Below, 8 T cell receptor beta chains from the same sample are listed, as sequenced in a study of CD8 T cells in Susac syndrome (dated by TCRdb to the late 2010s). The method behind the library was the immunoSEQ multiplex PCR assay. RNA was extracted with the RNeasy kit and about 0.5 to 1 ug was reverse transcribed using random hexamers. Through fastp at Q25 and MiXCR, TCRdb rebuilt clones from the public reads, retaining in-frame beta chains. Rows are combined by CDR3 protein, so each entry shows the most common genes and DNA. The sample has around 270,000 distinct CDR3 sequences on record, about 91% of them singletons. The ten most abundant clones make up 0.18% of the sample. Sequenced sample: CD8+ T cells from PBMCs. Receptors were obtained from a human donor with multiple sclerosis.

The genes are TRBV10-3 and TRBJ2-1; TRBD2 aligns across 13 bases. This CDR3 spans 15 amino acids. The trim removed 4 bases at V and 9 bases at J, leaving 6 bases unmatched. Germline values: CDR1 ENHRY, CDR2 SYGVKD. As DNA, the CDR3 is TGTGCCATCAGTGCCCGACTAGCGGGAGGTGTTGAGCAGTTCTTC. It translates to CAISARLAGGVEQFF.

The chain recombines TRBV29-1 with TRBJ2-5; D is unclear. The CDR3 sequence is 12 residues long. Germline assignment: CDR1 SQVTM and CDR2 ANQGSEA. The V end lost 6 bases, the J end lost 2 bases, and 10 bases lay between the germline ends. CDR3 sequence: CSVHPGQETQYF. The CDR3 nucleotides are TGCAGCGTGCATCCCGGGCAAGAGACCCAGTACTTC.

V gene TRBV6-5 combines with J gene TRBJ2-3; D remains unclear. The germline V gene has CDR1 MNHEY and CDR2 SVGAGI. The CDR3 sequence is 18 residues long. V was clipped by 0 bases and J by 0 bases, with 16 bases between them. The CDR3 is CASSYSIPGLSSTDTQYF. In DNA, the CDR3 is TGTGCCAGCAGTTACTCGATCCCCGGCCTTTCAAGCACAGATACGCAGTATTTT.

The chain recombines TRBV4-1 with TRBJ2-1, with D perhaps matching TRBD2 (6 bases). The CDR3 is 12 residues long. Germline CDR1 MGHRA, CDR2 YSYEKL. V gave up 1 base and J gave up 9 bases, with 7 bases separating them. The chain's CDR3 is CASSQGLVEQFF. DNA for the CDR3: TGCGCCAGCAGCCAAGGACTAGTTGAGCAGTTCTTC.

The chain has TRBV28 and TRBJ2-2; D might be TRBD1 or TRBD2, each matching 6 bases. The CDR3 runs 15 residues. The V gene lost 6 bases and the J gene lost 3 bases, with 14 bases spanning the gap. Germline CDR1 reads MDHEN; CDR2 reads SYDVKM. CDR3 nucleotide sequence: TGTGCCAGCAGCGCGGAGGGGGTGGACACCGGGGAGCTGTTTTTT. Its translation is CASSAEGVDTGELFF.

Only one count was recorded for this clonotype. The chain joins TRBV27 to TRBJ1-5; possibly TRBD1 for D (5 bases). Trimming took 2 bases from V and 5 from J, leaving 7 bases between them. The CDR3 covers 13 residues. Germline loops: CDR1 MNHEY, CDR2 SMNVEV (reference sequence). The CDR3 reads CASSLGAHQPQHF. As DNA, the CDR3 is TGTGCCAGCAGTTTAGGGGCACATCAGCCCCAGCATTTT.

The CDR3 DNA sequence: TGTGCCAGCAGGCGATACAGGGGACTCCAAGAGACCCAGTACTTC. It encodes CASRRYRGLQETQYF. This sequence joins TRBV6-2 or TRBV6-3 and TRBJ2-5, with D possibly being TRBD1 (7 bases). CDR1 and CDR2 from the germline V gene are MNHEY and SVGEGT. This CDR3 is built from 15 residues. Trimming removed 6 bases from V and 1 base from J, with 15 bases in between.

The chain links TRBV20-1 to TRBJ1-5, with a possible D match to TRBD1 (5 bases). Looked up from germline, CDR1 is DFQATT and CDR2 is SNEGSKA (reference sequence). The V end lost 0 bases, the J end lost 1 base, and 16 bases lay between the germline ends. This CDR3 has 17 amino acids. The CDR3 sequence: CSARDPGGPLSNQPQHF. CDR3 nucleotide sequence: TGCAGTGCTAGAGACCCGGGGGGACCCCTCAGCAATCAGCCCCAGCATTTT.